This TCR beta chain appears in the sequencing data of a study of T cell responses to AZD1222 COVID-19 vaccine. Clones were sequenced by immunoSEQ multiplex PCR, and TCRdb holds only the in-frame ones, with some missing. The table has 200,000 to 250,000 clones, roughly 94% seen once. This clone came up once. Its antigen is as yet unknown. Study outcomes and limitations: The span of vaccine-associated CD4 TCRs extended across spike, with dominance at 160-218 and 743-854. A mostly white British donor set with more females was recruited, and clonal diversity was possibly underestimated.

CDR3 length equals 13 residues. V dropped 0 bases and J dropped 5 bases, with 8 bases sitting between them. The germline CDR1 and CDR2 sequences are SGHRS and YFSETQ. The starting material was peripheral blood, obtained 28 days after the second dose of the MenACWY control vaccine. The clonotype comes from an adult who received the MenACWY meningococcal vaccine as a control. The chain employs TRBV5-1 and TRBJ1-2; D ambiguous. CDR3 protein: CASSLALDYGYTF. For the CDR3, the DNA is TGCGCCAGCAGCTTGGCTCTCGATTATGGCTACACCTTC.